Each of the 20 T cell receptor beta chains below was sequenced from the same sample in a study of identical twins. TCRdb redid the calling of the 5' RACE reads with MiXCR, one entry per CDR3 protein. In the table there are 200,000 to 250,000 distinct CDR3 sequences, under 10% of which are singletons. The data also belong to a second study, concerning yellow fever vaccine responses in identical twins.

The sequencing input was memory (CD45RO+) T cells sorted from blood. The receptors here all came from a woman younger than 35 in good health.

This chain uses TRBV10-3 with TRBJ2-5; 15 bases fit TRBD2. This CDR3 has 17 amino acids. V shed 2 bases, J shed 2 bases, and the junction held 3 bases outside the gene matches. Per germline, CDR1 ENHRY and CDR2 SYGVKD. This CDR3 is CAISEGTSGGFQETQYF. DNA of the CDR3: TGTGCCATCAGTGAGGGGACTAGCGGGGGGTTTCAAGAGACCCAGTACTTC.

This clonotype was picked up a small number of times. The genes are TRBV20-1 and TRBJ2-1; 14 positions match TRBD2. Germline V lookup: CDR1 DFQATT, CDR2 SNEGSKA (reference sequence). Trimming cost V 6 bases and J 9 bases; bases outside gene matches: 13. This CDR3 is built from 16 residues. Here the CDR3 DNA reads TGCAGTGCCAAGCGGACTAGCGGGAGGAATCGCGGTGAGCAGTTCTTC. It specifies CSAKRTSGRNRGEQFF.

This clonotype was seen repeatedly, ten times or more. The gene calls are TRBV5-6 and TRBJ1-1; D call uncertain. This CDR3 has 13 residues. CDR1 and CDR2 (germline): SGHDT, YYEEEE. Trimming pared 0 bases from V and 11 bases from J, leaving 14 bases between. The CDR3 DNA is TGTGCCAGCAGCTTGGTGGGTTCCCCTCTGGCTTTCTTT. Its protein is CASSLVGSPLAFF. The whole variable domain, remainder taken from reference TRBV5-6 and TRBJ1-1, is DAGVTQSPTHLIKTRGQQVTLRCSPKSGHDTVSWYQQALGQGPQFIFQYYEEEERQRGNFPDRFSGHQFPNYSSELNVNALLLGDSALYLCASSLVGSPLAFFGQGTRLTVV.

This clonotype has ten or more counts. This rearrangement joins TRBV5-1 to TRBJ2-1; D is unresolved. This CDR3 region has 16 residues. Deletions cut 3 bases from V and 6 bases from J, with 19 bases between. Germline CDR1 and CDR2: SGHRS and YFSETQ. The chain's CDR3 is CASSSHLAGLSNEQFF. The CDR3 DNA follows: TGCGCCAGCAGCTCGCACCTTGCCGGTTTAAGCAATGAGCAGTTCTTC.

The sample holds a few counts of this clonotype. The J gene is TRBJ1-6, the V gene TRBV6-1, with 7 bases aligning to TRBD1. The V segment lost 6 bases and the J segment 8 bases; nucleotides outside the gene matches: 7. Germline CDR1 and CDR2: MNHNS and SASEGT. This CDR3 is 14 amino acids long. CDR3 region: CASRSTGEDSPLHF. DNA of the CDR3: TGTGCCAGCAGATCCACAGGGGAGGATTCACCCCTCCACTTT.

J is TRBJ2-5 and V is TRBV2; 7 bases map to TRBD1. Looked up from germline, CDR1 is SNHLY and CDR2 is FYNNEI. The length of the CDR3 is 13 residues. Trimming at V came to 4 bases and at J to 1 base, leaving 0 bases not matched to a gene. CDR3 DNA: TGTGCCAGCAGTGGACAGGGCCAAGAGACCCAGTACTTC. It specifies CASSGQGQETQYF.

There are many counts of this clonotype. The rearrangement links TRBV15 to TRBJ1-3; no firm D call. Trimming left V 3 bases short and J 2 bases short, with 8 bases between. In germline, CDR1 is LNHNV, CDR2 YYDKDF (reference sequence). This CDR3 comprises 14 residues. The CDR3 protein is CATSRAGAGNTIYF. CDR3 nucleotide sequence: TGTGCCACCAGCAGGGCCGGGGCTGGAAACACCATATATTTT.

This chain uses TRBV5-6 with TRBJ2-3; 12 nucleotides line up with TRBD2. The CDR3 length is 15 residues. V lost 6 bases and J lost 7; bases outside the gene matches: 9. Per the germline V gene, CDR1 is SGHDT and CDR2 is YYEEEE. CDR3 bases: TGTGCCAGCAACCCGACTAGCGGGGGTCGAAATACGCAGTATTTT. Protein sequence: CASNPTSGGRNTQYF. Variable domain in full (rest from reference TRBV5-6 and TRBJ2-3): DAGVTQSPTHLIKTRGQQVTLRCSPKSGHDTVSWYQQALGQGPQFIFQYYEEEERQRGNFPDRFSGHQFPNYSSELNVNALLLGDSALYLCASNPTSGGRNTQYFGPGTRLTVL.

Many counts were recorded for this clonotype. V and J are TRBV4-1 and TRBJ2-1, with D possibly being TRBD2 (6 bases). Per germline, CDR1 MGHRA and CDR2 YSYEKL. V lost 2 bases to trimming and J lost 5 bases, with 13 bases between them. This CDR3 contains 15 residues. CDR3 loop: CASSQIGTHNNEQFF. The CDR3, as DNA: TGCGCCAGCAGCCAAATCGGGACTCACAACAATGAGCAGTTCTTC.

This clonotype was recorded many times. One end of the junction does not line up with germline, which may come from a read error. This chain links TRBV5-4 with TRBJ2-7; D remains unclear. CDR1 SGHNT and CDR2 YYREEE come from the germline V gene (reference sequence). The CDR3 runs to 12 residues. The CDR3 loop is CASSLPGYEQYF. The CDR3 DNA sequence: TGCGCCAGCAGCTTGCCCGGGTACGAGCAGTACTTC.

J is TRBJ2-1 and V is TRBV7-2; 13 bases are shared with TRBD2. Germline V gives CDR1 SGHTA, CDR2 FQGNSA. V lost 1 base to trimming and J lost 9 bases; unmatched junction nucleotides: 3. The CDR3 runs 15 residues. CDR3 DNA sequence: TGTGCCAGCAGCTTAGGGACTAGCGGGAGTGGTGAGCAGTTCTTC. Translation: CASSLGTSGSGEQFF.

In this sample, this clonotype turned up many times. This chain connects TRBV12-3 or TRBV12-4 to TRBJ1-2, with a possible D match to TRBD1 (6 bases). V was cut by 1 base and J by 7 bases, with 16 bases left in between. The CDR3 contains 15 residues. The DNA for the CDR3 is TGTGCCAGCAGTTTAGACGGGTTTAGAGGGGGTGGCTACACCTTC. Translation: CASSLDGFRGGGYTF.

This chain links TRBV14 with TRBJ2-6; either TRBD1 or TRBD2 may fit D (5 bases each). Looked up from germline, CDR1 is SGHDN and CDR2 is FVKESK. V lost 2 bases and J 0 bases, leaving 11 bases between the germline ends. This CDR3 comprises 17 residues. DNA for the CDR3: TGTGCCAGCAGCCAATTTCCTGGGGGCTCTGGGGCCAACGTCCTGACTTTC. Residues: CASSQFPGGSGANVLTF.

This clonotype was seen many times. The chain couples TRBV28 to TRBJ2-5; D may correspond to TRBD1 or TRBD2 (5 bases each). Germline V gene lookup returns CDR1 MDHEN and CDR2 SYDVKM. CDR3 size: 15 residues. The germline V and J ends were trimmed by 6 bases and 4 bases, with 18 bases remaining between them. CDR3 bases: TGTGCCAGCAGCACGGGACGCACAGAGGTAGAGACCCAGTACTTC. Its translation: CASSTGRTEVETQYF.

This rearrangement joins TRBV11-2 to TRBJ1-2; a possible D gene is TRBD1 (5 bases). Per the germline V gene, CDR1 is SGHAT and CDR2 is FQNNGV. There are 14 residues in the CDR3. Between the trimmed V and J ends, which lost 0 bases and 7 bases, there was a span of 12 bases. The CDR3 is CASSLEGGIGGYTF. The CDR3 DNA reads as TGTGCCAGCAGCTTAGAGGGGGGAATTGGTGGCTACACCTTC.

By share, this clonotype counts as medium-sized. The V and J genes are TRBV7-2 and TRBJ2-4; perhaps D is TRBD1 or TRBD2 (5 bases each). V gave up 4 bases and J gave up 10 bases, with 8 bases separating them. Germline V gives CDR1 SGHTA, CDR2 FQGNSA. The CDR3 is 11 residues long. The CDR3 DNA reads TGTGCCAGCAGCTCAGGGAGTATTCAGTACTTC. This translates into CASSSGSIQYF.

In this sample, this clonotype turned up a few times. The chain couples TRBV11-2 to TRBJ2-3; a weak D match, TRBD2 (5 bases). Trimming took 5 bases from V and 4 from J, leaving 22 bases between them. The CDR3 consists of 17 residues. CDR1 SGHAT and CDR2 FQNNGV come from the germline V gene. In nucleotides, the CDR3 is TGTGCCAGCAGCAAACGACCAACTAGTAGTGGAGCAGATACGCAGTATTTT. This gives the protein CASSKRPTSSGADTQYF.

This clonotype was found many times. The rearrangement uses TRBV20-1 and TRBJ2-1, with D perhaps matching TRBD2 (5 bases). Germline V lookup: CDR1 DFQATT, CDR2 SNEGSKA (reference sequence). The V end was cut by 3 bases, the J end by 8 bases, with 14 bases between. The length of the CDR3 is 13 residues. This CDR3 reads CSASPGFSDEQFF. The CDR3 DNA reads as TGCAGTGCTAGCCCCGGGTTTAGCGATGAGCAGTTCTTC.

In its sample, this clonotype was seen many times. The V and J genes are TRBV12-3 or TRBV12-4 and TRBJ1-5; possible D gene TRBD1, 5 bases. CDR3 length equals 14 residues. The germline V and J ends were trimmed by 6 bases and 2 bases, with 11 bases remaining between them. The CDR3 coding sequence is TGTGCCAGCAGGACCGGGACGGGCAATCAGCCCCAGCATTTT. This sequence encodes CASRTGTGNQPQHF.

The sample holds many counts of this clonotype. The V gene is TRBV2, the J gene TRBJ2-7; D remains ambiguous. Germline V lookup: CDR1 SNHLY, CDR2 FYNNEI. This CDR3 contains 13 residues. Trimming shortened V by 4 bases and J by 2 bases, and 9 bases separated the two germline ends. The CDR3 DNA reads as TGTGCCAGCAGTGTAAGCCAGACCTACGAGCAGTACTTC. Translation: CASSVSQTYEQYF. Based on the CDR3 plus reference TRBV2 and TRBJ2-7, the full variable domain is EPEVTQTPSHQVTQMGQEVILRCVPISNHLYFYWYRQILGQKVEFLVSFYNNEISEKSEIFDDQFSVERPDGSNFTLKIRSTKLEDSAMYFCASSVSQTYEQYFGPGTRLTVT.